Below, 12 T cell receptor beta chains from the same sample are listed, as sequenced in a study of response to subunit inactivated influenza vaccine. TCRdb reprocessed the RT-PCR reads via MiXCR and lists one record per CDR3 protein. Found here are hundreds of thousands of distinct CDR3 sequences, 11% to 15% of them singletons; the top ten hold 6.5% to 8%. Source: PBMCs from blood, taken around 15 days before vaccination. The receptors come from a man aged 50 to 59 who received an inactivated influenza vaccine.

The V gene is TRBV29-1, the J gene TRBJ1-2; 10 bases fit TRBD1. Unmatched junction bases numbered 6, after V lost 1 base and J lost 4 bases. The CDR3 covers 15 residues. The germline V gene has CDR1 SQVTM and CDR2 ANQGSEA. CDR3 nucleotides: TGCAGCGTTGAAGGTGGGGACAGGGGATTCTATGGCTACACCTTC. Amino acid sequence: CSVEGGDRGFYGYTF.

This clonotype was seen more than once but under ten times. The chain couples TRBV7-2 to TRBJ2-5, with 8 bases lining up with TRBD1. Germline-derived CDR1 and CDR2 are SGHTA and FQGNSA. Trimming at V came to 2 bases and at J to 4 bases, leaving 6 bases not matched to a gene. CDR3 length: 15 residues. The CDR3 DNA is TGTGCCAGCAGCTTATCCAGGACAGGGCGAGAGACCCAGTACTTC. Its translation is CASSLSRTGRETQYF.

J is TRBJ1-5 and V is TRBV7-2; D is perhaps TRBD1 (6 bases). Trimming removed 5 bases from V and 15 bases from J, with 20 bases in between. The length of the CDR3 is 13 residues. In germline, CDR1 is SGHTA, CDR2 FQGNSA. In DNA form, the CDR3 reads TGTGCCAGCAGCCAGGCCATGGCGGGACACGTGCATTTT. Translation gives CASSQAMAGHVHF.

The chain recombines TRBV5-5 with TRBJ2-2, with 7 nucleotides matching TRBD2. Germline trimming cut 4 bases from V and 3 bases from J; bases unmatched to any gene: 6. Germline V gives CDR1 SGHKS, CDR2 YYEKEE (reference sequence). The CDR3 runs to 15 residues. As DNA, the CDR3 is TGTGCCAGCAGCCCGTTGGGGGGGGACACCGGGGAGCTGTTTTTT. Its protein product is CASSPLGGDTGELFF.

The chain combines TRBV20-1 with TRBJ2-5, with a weak D call TRBD1 (6 bases). The CDR3 length is 12 residues. Germline V gene data show CDR1 as DFQATT and CDR2 as SNEGSKA (reference sequence). Trimming stripped 3 bases from V and 4 bases from J, with 9 bases between. This CDR3 is CSASLQGETQYF. The CDR3 DNA follows: TGCAGTGCTAGTCTACAGGGAGAGACCCAGTACTTC.

In this sample, this clonotype turned up a few times. Here the CDR3 reads CASSLAASSEAFF. CDR3 coding DNA: TGTGCCAGCAGTTTAGCGGCCTCCAGTGAAGCTTTCTTT. The chain couples TRBV12-3 or TRBV12-4 to TRBJ1-1; D is unclear. Between the trimmed V and J ends, which lost 0 bases and 7 bases, there was a span of 9 bases. CDR3 size: 13 residues.

The V and J genes are TRBV28 and TRBJ2-1; 11 bases line up with TRBD1. The germline V gene encodes CDR1 MDHEN and CDR2 SYDVKM. The CDR3 loop spans 19 amino acids. Germline trimming cut 6 bases from V and 7 bases from J; bases unmatched to any gene: 20. The CDR3 spells CASSLDGMGQGESGNEQFF. The CDR3 DNA follows: TGTGCCAGCAGCCTGGACGGTATGGGACAGGGGGAATCGGGGAATGAGCAGTTCTTC.

The CDR3 DNA reads as TGTGCCAGCAGTTTCCCTCGTGGGAGGGCCGAGTTGGGAGTGAATGAGCAGTTCTTC. It specifies CASSFPRGRAELGVNEQFF. The V and J genes are TRBV28 and TRBJ2-1; 7 bases match TRBD2. V was pared by 3 bases and J by 7 bases, with 21 bases of the junction left unmatched. Per germline, CDR1 MDHEN and CDR2 SYDVKM. This CDR3 is 19 amino acids long.

The chain has TRBV12-3 or TRBV12-4 and TRBJ2-5; D perhaps matches TRBD2 (7 bases). V was cut by 6 bases and J by 4 bases, with 15 bases left in between. The CDR3 totals 14 residues. In DNA form, the CDR3 reads TGTGCCAGCAGGGGGGCGGGGGCGCGAGAGACCCAGTACTTC. Encoded protein: CASRGAGARETQYF.

The chain carries TRBV20-1 and TRBJ2-7, with D unresolved. The V end lost 4 bases, the J end lost 2 bases, and 24 bases lay between the germline ends. This CDR3 has 17 amino acids. Germline CDR1 is DFQATT and CDR2 is SNEGSKA (reference sequence). The CDR3 region is CSATGSAGFSQAYEQYF. As DNA, the CDR3 is TGCAGTGCTACGGGCTCCGCCGGGTTCAGTCAGGCCTACGAGCAGTACTTC.

This chain uses TRBV29-1 with TRBJ1-5, with a weak D call TRBD1 (5 bases). V dropped 4 bases and J dropped 4 bases, with 8 bases sitting between them. The CDR3 runs to 12 residues. Germline values: CDR1 SQVTM, CDR2 ANQGSEA. The CDR3 DNA follows: TGCAGCGTTGGGTACAGGAATCAGCCCCAGCATTTT. It codes for CSVGYRNQPQHF.

This chain links TRBV12-3 or TRBV12-4 with TRBJ1-2, with TRBD1 matching 7 bases. There are 15 residues in the CDR3. Trimming removed 5 bases from V and 6 bases from J; junction bases left unmatched: 12. For the CDR3, the DNA is TGTGCCAGCAGTCCCAAGAATGACAGGGAGGATGGCTACACCTTC. It codes for CASSPKNDREDGYTF.